These T cell receptor beta chains were read from a single sample in a study of CD8+CD57+ T cells in acquired aplastic anemia. TCRdb redid the calling of the reads with MiXCR, one entry per CDR3 protein. This sample has 260,000 or so distinct CDR3 sequences, with approximately 50% found just once. Sequenced input: sorted CD4+, CD8+, or CD8+CD57+ T cells (not recorded which) from PBMCs. Receptors were obtained from a human donor with aplastic anemia. Each CDR3 is given with its conserved first and last residue. The D gene is left open where the match is weak. A row's size may be missing; if present it is once, few, many or a size class.

J gene	V gene	D gene	clone size	CDR3 DNA	CDR3 protein
TRBJ2-1	TRBV10-3	.	.	TGTGCCAGCAGTAAGGACGGGGTCCTAACCCCGTTCTTC	CASSKDGVLTPFF
TRBJ2-1	TRBV15	TRBD2	.	TGTGCCACCAGCAGAGAAGCGGGAGGGCCCAATGAGCAGTTCTTC	CATSREAGGPNEQFF
TRBJ2-7	TRBV29-1	.	many	TGCAGCGTTGGGACCTCTCGGGACTTTTACTACGAGCAGTACTTC	CSVGTSRDFYYEQYF
TRBJ1-6	TRBV28	.	once	TGTGCCAGCAGACGGGTCGTAAATTCACCCCTCCACTTT	CASRRVVNSPLHF
TRBJ1-2	TRBV9	.	.	TGTGCCAGCAGCGTAGGGGGTGGGACCTATGGCTACACCTTC	CASSVGGGTYGYTF
TRBJ1-1	TRBV19	TRBD1	.	TGTGCCAGTAGTCTAGGGGGCGCCGGGGCTGAAGCTTTCTTT	CASSLGGAGAEAFF
TRBJ2-1	TRBV9	TRBD2	.	TGTGCCAGCAGCCTGCGGGGGAGGGATGAGCAGTTCTTC	CASSLRGRDEQFF
TRBJ2-2	TRBV4-2	.	many	TGTGCCAGCAGCCAAGCAGAGGAGCTGTTTTTT	CASSQAEELFF
TRBJ2-1	TRBV7-3	.	few	TGTGCCAGCAGCACATCCGGGTCTAGTGCCTACAATGAGCAGTTCTTC	CASSTSGSSAYNEQFF
TRBJ2-5	TRBV7-6	TRBD1	many	TGTGCCAGCAGCCGTCTAGGACAGGGTGAATTTGAAGAGACCCAGTACTTC	CASSRLGQGEFEETQYF
TRBJ2-3	TRBV27	.	few	TGTGCCAGCAGTCCGAGTGGCGGAGAGTACACAGATACGCAGTATTTT	CASSPSGGEYTDTQYF
TRBJ1-1	TRBV7-8	.	.	TGTGCCAGCAGCTTGAGTCAGGCGGACACTGAAGATTTCTTT	CASSLSQADTEDFF
TRBJ2-7	TRBV2	.	.	TGTGCCAGCAGTGAGGGGGGACAGTACGAGCGGTACTTC	CASSEGGQYERYF
TRBJ1-6	TRBV7-4	.	once	TGTGCCAGCAGTTACCAGGGGAATTCACCCCTCCACTTT	CASSYQGNSPLHF
TRBJ2-7	TRBV20-1	TRBD2	.	TGCAGTGCTCTAGCGGGAGAGGCCTCCGAGCAGTACTTC	CSALAGEASEQYF
TRBJ1-1	TRBV7-9	.	.	TGCGCCAGCAGCCTACAGGGAGGCCGGTCTGAAGCTTTCTTT	CASSLQGGRSEAFF